This T cell receptor (beta chain) was recorded in a study of shared clonotypes between healthy human individuals. Comments on this clone: Its antigen is undetermined.

Libraries were prepared by immunoSEQ multiplex PCR; TCRdb keeps only in-frame clonotypes and omits some of them. The sample lists 640,000 or so clones, less than 80% occurring once. With 3 bases removed from V and 2 bases from J, the gap between germline ends came to 8 bases. The CDR3 runs 15 residues. Looked up from germline, CDR1 is LNHDA and CDR2 is SQIVND (reference sequence). Study outcomes and limitations: Estimated richness was generally greater in naive than memory subsets.

The chain recombines TRBV19 with TRBJ2-6; D unresolved. Sequencing input: memory CD4+ T cells sorted from blood. Subset specified: CD45RA-negative fraction. The receptor was derived from a woman under 40 in good health. The CDR3 DNA reads TGTGCCAGTAGTATCCAAGTTACTGGGGCCAACGTCCTGACTTTC. Protein sequence: CASSIQVTGANVLTF.